This section outlines one T cell receptor (beta chain) sequence together with its context. Its antigen is still unknown. The CDR3 is made up of 15 amino acids. The germline gives CDR1 SGHNT, CDR2 YYREEE (reference sequence). V shed 0 bases and J shed 5 bases, with 11 bases lying between them. The PCR had 60 Vbeta and 13 Jbeta primers. TCRdb's table, derived via immunoSEQ multiplex PCR, lists solely in-frame clones and lacks some. The top ten hold 0.58% of the sample, which has a few hundred thousand clones, approximately 84% seen once. This record belongs to a study of cytomegalovirus exposure and HLA in healthy donors. Overall study findings and caveats: Later, an analysis showed that TCR beta chains associated with HLA were more clonally expanded than others that were equally common.

The genes are TRBV5-4 and TRBJ2-2; D may be TRBD2 (5 bases). The clonotype originates from a woman aged 40 to 50 in good health and CMV-seronegative. Sequences were obtained from PBMCs. Here the CDR3 reads CASSLAQEVTGELFF. The CDR3 region has the DNA TGTGCCAGCAGCTTGGCTCAGGAGGTAACCGGGGAGCTGTTTTTT.